Listed below are T cell receptor beta chains from one sample, sequenced in a study of beta chain features in type 1 diabetes. The table came from immunoSEQ multiplex PCR; TCRdb's copy has only in-frame clones and leaves some out. In the table there are about 170,000 clones, roughly 8% of which are singletons. Sequenced: central memory CD4+ T cells from blood. All receptors derive from a woman in her forties with type 1 diabetes. Both conserved end residues are part of each CDR3. A D gene is named only where the DNA matches it firmly. Size is stated for part of the rows, as once, few or many counts, or as a class when the clone is expanded.

>TRBJ1-2|TRBV10-3|NA|few
CAISEGREGGYTF
>TRBJ2-3|TRBV14|NA|few
CASSSVLELDTQYF
>TRBJ1-5|TRBV10-3|TRBD1|few
CAISDGQGGQPQHF
>TRBJ1-2|TRBV7-2|NA|NA
CASSLGPSNYGYTF
>TRBJ2-2|TRBV7-3|TRBD1|NA
CASSLDRGGTGELFF
>TRBJ2-7|TRBV6-5|NA|few
CASRGTGTYEQYF
>TRBJ1-2|TRBV6-5|TRBD1|NA
CASSYSRGQGYGYTF
>TRBJ2-6|TRBV30|NA|few
CAWSVRGFWGGAGGANVLTF
>TRBJ2-1|TRBV5-1|TRBD2|few
CASSTQTSGYNEQFF
>TRBJ2-5|TRBV7-2|TRBD2|NA
CASSPLPGEGGTQYF
>TRBJ1-6|TRBV2|NA|few
CASSEGSSPLHF
>TRBJ1-1|TRBV2|TRBD1|few
CASRGTGNWGAFF
>TRBJ2-1|TRBV11-1|TRBD2|few
CASSLSTGSGSRNEQFF
>TRBJ2-1|TRBV9|NA|few
CASSATLSFVSNEQFF
>TRBJ2-2|TRBV5-1|TRBD2|NA
CASSWDREAGELFF
>TRBJ1-2|TRBV7-2|TRBD1|NA
CASSSHRQGIGYTF
>TRBJ2-1|TRBV7-8|NA|many
CASSLGNPSSYNEQFF
>TRBJ2-7|TRBV7-2|TRBD1|NA
CASNRVTGGSYEQYF
>TRBJ2-3|TRBV2|NA|few
CASSEGSTQYF
>TRBJ2-1|TRBV5-1|TRBD2|NA
CASTPLAGVGNEQFF
>TRBJ2-3|TRBV7-9|TRBD2|few
CASSPSSSGATDTQYF
>TRBJ1-6|TRBV4-1|NA|few
CASSQETSRGGSPLHF
>TRBJ2-3|TRBV30|NA|few
CACPPTDSGTDTQYF
>TRBJ2-5|TRBV5-1|NA|few
CASSLASGGETQYF
>TRBJ1-1|TRBV2|NA|few
CATRVGLGADTEAFF
>TRBJ1-1|TRBV28|TRBD1|NA
CAARTGGAEAWEAFF
>TRBJ2-7|TRBV30|NA|many
CAWSVGRYEQYF
>TRBJ1-6|TRBV5-1|TRBD1|few
CASSIRGQERNSPLHF
>TRBJ1-2|TRBV5-1|NA|NA
CASSLNGVSYGYTF
>TRBJ1-4|TRBV9|NA|few
CASSGPGTRGEKLFF
>TRBJ1-4|TRBV28|NA|few
CASWQNEKLFF
>TRBJ2-5|TRBV5-1|TRBD1|NA
CASSLTGKQETQYF
>TRBJ1-2|TRBV29-1|TRBD1|NA
CSVGTGANYGYTF
>TRBJ1-6|TRBV9|NA|many
CASSPSPNSPLHF
>TRBJ2-3|TRBV5-4|TRBD2|many
CASSSLLAGLTDTQYF
>TRBJ2-7|TRBV29-1|TRBD1|NA
CSVFQGERNEQYF
>TRBJ2-3|TRBV7-3|TRBD1|NA
CASGQGAATDTQYF
>TRBJ1-2|TRBV23-1|NA|NA
CASSLERAPSCGYTF
>TRBJ2-7|TRBV7-2|TRBD2|NA
CASSSWTSGGEQYF
>TRBJ2-3|TRBV5-1|NA|few
CASSPLQGSTDTQYF
>TRBJ2-6|TRBV7-9|TRBD1|few
CASSPGQGVRPGANVLTF
>TRBJ2-3|TRBV9|NA|few
CASSATDRPERDTQYF
>TRBJ2-5|TRBV25-1|TRBD2|few
CASTPGLGEETQYF
>TRBJ2-3|TRBV4-3|NA|few
CASSRDTSGDTQYF
>TRBJ1-1|TRBV14|TRBD1|NA
CASSAQGVTTEAFF
>TRBJ2-1|TRBV18|TRBD1|few
CASSPLPGQGALKGNEQFF
>TRBJ2-3|TRBV7-2|NA|many
CASSLRARGLGLTPDTQYF
>TRBJ1-6|TRBV7-9|NA|few
CASSSAGSSYNSPLHF
>TRBJ2-4|TRBV7-9|TRBD2|NA
CASSLGGLAGVEAKNIQYF
>TRBJ1-4|TRBV7-2|TRBD1|few
CASSLFGQGANEKLFF
>TRBJ2-1|TRBV4-1|TRBD1|NA
CASSQEGQAAGNEQFF
>TRBJ2-4|TRBV4-1|NA|NA
CASSQGATAKNIQYF
>TRBJ2-5|TRBV27|TRBD2|NA
CASRRGTSNPFLYF